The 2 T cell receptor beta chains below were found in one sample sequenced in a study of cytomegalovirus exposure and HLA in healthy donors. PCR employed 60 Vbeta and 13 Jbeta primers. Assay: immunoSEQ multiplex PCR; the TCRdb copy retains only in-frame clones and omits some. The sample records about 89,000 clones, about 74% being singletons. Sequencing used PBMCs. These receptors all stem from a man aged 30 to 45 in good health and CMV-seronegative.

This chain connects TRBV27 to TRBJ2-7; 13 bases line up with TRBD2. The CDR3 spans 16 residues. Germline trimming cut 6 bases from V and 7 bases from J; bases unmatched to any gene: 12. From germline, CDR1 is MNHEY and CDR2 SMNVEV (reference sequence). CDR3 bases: TGTGCCAGCAGACTAGCGGGAGGGACCGTGATGGGGGAGCAGTACTTC. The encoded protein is CASRLAGGTVMGEQYF.

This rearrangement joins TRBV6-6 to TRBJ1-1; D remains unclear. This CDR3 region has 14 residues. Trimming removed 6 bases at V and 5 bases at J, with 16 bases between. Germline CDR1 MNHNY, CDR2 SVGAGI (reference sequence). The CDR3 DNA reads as TGTGCCAGCAGCCCCCCCAGTTTTGGTACTGAAGCTTTCTTT. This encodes CASSPPSFGTEAFF.